The 5 T cell receptor beta chains below all came from one sample that was sequenced in a study of T cell responses to AZD1222 COVID-19 vaccine. The protocol was immunoSEQ multiplex PCR, while the TCRdb copy is restricted to in-frame clones and leaves out a portion. This sample carries approximately 160,000 clones, about nine tenths of them seen once, and the ten largest clones take 2.5% to 3%. This material consisted of peripheral blood, taken on day 0 of AZD1222 vaccination. All receptors come from an adult in good health.

The CDR3 region is CSASIGGSLSYNEQFF. The CDR3 coding sequence is TGCAGTGCTAGTATTGGGGGGTCCCTCTCCTACAATGAGCAGTTCTTC. The chain has TRBV20-1 and TRBJ2-1; D perhaps matches TRBD2 (6 bases). This CDR3 is 16 amino acids long. Germline CDR1 DFQATT, CDR2 SNEGSKA (reference sequence). Trimming removed 3 bases at V and 0 bases at J, with 15 bases between.

The chain has TRBV5-1 and TRBJ1-2; a possible D gene is TRBD1 (5 bases). There are 15 residues in the CDR3. The germline gives CDR1 SGHRS, CDR2 YFSETQ. V was shortened by 4 bases and J by 1 base, with 14 bases between the two germline ends. CDR3 coding DNA: TGCGCCAGCAGCGACTACGGGACGGGTAACTATGGCTACACCTTC. Residues: CASSDYGTGNYGYTF. Full variable domain (remainder filled in from reference TRBV5-1 and TRBJ1-2): KAGVTQTPRYLIKTRGQQVTLSCSPISGHRSVSWYQQTPGQGLQFLFEYFSETQRNKGNFPGRFSGRQFSNSRSEMNVSTLELGDSALYLCASSDYGTGNYGYTFGSGTRLTVV.

The J gene is TRBJ2-6, the V gene TRBV7-3; D uncertain. Germline V lookup: CDR1 SGHTA, CDR2 FQGTGA. The CDR3 loop spans 20 amino acids. Trimming pared 1 base from V and 0 bases from J, leaving 19 bases between. For the CDR3, the DNA is TGTGCCAGCAGCTTAAAGGCAGGCCCGAACACAGACTCTGGGGCCAACGTCCTGACTTTC. The encoded protein is CASSLKAGPNTDSGANVLTF.

The chain has TRBV18 and TRBJ2-7, with 12 bases that match TRBD1. The CDR3 loop spans 15 amino acids. The J segment lost 0 bases and the V segment lost 3 bases, leaving 0 bases of the junction unmatched. Germline values: CDR1 KGHSH, CDR2 LQKENI. The CDR3 DNA is TGTGCCAGCTCACCGGGACAGGGGGCCTCCTACGAGCAGTACTTC. It translates to CASSPGQGASYEQYF.

This clone was counted once. The CDR3 loop reads CASSESSLAVLEYF. CDR3 bases: TGCGCCAGCAGTGAGTCGTCACTAGCGGTCTTGGAGTACTTC. The rearrangement links TRBV10-1 to TRBJ2-7; 8 bases agree with TRBD2. V gave up 0 bases and J gave up 11 bases; unmatched junction bases: 9. Germline values: CDR1 WNHNN, CDR2 SYGVQD (reference sequence). This CDR3 spans 14 amino acids.